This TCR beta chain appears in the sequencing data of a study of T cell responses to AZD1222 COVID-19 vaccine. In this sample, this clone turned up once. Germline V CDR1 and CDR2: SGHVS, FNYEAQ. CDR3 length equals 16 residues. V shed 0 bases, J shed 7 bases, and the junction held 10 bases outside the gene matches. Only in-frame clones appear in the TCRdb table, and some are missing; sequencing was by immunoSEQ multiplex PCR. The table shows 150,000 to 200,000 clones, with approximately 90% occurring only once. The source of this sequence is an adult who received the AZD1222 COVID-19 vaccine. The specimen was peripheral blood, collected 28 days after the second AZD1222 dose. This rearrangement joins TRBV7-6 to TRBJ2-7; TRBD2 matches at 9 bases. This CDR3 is CASSLAQAGGPGEQYF. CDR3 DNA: TGTGCCAGCAGCTTAGCGCAGGCGGGGGGGCCGGGAGAGCAGTACTTC.